Each of the 3 T cell receptor beta chains below was sequenced from the same sample in a study of blood T cell repertoires in COVID-19. TCRdb's table, derived via immunoSEQ multiplex PCR, lists solely in-frame clones and lacks some. This sample has about 57,000 clones, with around 90% found just once. The sample was peripheral blood. All receptors derive from a woman aged 80 or older with COVID-19, enrolled during active disease.

The chain combines TRBV7-2 with TRBJ1-2, with 9 bases fitting TRBD1. Germline V gene data show CDR1 as SGHTA and CDR2 as FQGNSA. This CDR3 has 15 amino acids. The trim removed 1 base at V and 7 bases at J, leaving 7 bases unmatched. DNA of the CDR3: TGTGCCAGCAGCTTAGACTACAGGGGGCGCGGTGGCTACACCTTC. Translated: CASSLDYRGRGGYTF.

This clone was recorded many times. The chain couples TRBV3-1 (or the pseudogene TRBV3-2) to TRBJ1-2, with D unresolved. V was pared by 1 base and J by 1 base, with 10 bases between. This CDR3 contains 15 residues. Germline values: CDR1 LGHDT, CDR2 YNNKEL (reference sequence). The CDR3 reads CASSQVGSLNYGYTF. In DNA form, the CDR3 reads TGTGCCAGCAGCCAAGTGGGCAGCCTTAACTATGGCTACACCTTC.

The gene calls are TRBV5-4 and TRBJ1-4; D is possibly TRBD1 (5 bases). Deletions cut 5 bases from V and 3 bases from J, with 17 bases between. CDR1 is SGHNT and CDR2 is YYREEE in the germline V gene (reference sequence). The CDR3 totals 16 residues. The CDR3 is CASSLGGGAANEKLFF. CDR3 bases: TGTGCCAGCAGTTTAGGTGGCGGGGCGGCTAATGAAAAACTGTTTTTT. The full variable domain, in which reference TRBV5-4 and TRBJ1-4 provide the parts outside the CDR3, is ETGVTQSPTHLIKTRGQQVTLRCSSQSGHNTVSWYQQALGQGPQFIFQYYREEENGRGNFPPRFSGLQFPNYSSELNVNALELDDSALYLCASSLGGGAANEKLFFGSGTQLSVL.